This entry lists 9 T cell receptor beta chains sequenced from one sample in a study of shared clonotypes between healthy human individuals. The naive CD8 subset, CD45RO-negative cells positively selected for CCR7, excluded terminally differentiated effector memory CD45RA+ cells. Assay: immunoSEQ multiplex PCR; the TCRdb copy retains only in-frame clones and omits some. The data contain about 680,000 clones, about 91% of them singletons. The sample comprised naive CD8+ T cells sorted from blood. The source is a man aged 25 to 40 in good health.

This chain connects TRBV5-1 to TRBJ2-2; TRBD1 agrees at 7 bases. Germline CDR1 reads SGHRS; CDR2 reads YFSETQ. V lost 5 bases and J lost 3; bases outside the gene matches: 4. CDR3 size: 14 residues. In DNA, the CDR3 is TGCGCCAGCAGAACAGGGGTGGACACCGGGGAGCTGTTTTTT. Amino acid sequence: CASRTGVDTGELFF.

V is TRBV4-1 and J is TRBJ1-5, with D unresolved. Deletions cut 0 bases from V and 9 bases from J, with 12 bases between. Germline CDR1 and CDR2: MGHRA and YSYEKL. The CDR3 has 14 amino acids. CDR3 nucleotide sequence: TGCGCCAGCAGCCAAGAAGAGGTGGGGAGGCCCCAGCATTTT. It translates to CASSQEEVGRPQHF.

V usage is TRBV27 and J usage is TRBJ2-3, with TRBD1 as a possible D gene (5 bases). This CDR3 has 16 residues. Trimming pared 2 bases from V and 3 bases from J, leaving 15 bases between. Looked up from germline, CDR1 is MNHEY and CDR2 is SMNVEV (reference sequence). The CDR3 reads CASSLGALVGTDTQYF. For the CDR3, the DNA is TGTGCCAGCAGTTTAGGGGCCCTGGTTGGTACAGATACGCAGTATTTT.

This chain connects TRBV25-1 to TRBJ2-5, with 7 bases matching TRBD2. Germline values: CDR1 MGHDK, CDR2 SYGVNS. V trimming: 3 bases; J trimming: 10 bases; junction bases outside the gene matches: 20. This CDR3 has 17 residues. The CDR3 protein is CASSEHQGLAAQKDQYF. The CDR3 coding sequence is TGTGCCAGCAGTGAGCATCAAGGGCTAGCGGCCCAGAAGGACCAGTACTTC. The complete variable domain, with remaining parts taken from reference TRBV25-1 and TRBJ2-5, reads EADIYQTPRYLVIGTGKKITLECSQTMGHDKMYWYQQDPGMELHLIHYSYGVNSTEKGDLSSESTVSRIRTEHFPLTLESARPSHTSQYLCASSEHQGLAAQKDQYFGPGTRLLVL.

This CDR3 reads CASRGERETGELFF. As DNA, the CDR3 is TGTGCCAGTAGGGGGGAGCGAGAGACCGGGGAGCTGTTTTTT. The chain links TRBV6-5 to TRBJ2-2; either TRBD1 or TRBD2 may fit D (6 bases each). The V gene's germline CDR1 is MNHEY and CDR2 SVGAGI. Trimming cost V 9 bases and J 5 bases, with 16 bases left between them. This CDR3 is built from 14 residues.

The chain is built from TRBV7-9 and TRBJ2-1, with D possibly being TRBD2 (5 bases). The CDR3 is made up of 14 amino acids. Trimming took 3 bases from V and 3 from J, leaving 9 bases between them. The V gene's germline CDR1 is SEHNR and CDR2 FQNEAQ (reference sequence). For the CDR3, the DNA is TGTGCCAGCAGCTTCGATGACTACTACAATGAGCAGTTCTTC. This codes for CASSFDDYYNEQFF.

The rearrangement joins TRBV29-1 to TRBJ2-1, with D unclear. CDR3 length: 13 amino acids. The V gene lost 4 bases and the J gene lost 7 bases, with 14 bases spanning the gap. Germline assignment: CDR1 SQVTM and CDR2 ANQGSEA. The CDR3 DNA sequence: TGCAGCGTTGGGATTAGCAGATTAAATGAGCAGTTCTTC. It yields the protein CSVGISRLNEQFF.

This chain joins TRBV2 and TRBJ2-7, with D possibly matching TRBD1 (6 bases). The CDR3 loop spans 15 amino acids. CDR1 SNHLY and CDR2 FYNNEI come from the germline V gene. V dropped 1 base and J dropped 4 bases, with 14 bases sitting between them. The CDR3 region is CASSEVGAARYEQYF. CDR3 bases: TGTGCCAGCAGTGAAGTGGGGGCGGCGAGGTACGAGCAGTACTTC.

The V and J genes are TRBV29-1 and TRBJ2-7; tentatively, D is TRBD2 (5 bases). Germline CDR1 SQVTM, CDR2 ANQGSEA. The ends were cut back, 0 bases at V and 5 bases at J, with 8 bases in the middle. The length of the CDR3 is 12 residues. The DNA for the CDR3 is TGCAGCGTTGAAGATCTAGCCGACGAGCAGTACTTC. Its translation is CSVEDLADEQYF.